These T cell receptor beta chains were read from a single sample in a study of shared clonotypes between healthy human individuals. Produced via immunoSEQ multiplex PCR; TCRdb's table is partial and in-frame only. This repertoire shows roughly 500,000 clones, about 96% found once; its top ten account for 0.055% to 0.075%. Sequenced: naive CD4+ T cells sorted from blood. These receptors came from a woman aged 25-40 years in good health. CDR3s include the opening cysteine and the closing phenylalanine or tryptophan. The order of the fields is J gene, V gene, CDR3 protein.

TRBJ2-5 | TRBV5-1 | CASSLRMASQETQYF
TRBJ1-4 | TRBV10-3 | CAISDRDEKLFF
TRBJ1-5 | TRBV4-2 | CASSRGQGENQPQHF
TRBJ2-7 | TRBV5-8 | CASNPGRTSTHEQYF
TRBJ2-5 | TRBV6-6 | CASSYLAGGRGETQYF
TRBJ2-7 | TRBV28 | CASSSSTGEPYEQYF
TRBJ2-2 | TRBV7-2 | CASRLIGGKNTGELFF
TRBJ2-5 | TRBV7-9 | CASSAHTETQYF
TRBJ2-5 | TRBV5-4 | CASTFRLAGEETQYF
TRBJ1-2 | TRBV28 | CASRTNGGLSSGYTF
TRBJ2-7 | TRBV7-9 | CASSAGNCEQYF
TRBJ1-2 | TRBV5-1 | CASSFNSANYGYTF
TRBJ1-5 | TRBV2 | CASSADRVSDQPQHF
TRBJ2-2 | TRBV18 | CASSPMDSQNTGELFF
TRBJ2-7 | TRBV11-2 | CASSLRRTDYEQYF
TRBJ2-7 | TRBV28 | CASSSMYEQYF
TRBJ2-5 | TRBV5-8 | CASSSGLAGRETQYF
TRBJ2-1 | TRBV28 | CASSPLNTYNEQFF
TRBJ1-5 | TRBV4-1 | CASSQERQAPYSNQPQHF
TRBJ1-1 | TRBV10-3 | CAISGGRQPTEAFF
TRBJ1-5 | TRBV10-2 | CASSEYPGGGQPQHF
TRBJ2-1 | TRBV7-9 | CASSLDVLADSYNEQFF
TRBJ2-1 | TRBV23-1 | CASSPIYQGAVVEQFF
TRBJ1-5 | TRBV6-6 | CASTPGRSGNQPQHF
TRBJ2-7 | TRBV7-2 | CASSLDGLSEQYF
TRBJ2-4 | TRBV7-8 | CASSLRDPGAKNIQYF
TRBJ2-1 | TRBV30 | CAWGAFEGNEQFF
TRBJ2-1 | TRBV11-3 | CASSPGLAGRDEQFF
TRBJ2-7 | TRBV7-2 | CASSLSSAGPYEQYF
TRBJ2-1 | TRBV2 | CASSGQTYNEQFF
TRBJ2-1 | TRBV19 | CASSRTSGRGYNGQFF
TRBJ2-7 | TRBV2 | CASSSQGLLYEQYF
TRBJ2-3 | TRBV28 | CASSLRGPDTQYF
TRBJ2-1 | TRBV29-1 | CSALSGQEWGGTLSYNEQFF
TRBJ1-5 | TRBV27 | CASSPRGHGNQPQHF
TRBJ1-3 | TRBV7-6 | CASSRRPGEYSGNTIYF
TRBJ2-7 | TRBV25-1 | CASSVNPGTDRSYEQYF
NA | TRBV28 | CASSFFEAYSYEQYF
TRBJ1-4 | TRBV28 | CASSLTQGAGEKLFF
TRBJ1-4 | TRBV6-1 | CASSSGQGEEKLFF
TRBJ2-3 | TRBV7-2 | CASSLDGFTDTQYF
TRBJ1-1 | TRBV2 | CASSELRTGSAEAFF
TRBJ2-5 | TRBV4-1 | CASSQDPGQGSETQYF
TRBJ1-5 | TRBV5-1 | CASSLAVPKQHF
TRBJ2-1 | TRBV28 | CASSPGGLADNEQFF
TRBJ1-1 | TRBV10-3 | CATRDVNTEAFF
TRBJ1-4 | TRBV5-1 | CASSPEGQGGEKLFF
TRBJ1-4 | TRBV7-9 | CAGTRPGINEKLFF
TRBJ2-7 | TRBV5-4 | CASSNGWSMGEQYF
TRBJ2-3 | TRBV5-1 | CASSSGTSRADTQYF